Listed here are 20 T cell receptor beta chains from one sample, sequenced in a study of OX40 agonist ivuxolimab in advanced cancers. Data came from immunoSEQ multiplex PCR; TCRdb stores just in-frame clones and leaves some out. The data hold 80,000 to 100,000 clones, with 92% observed a single time. The source material was CD4+ or CD8+ T cells sorted from blood, sampled in a trial of the OX40 agonist ivuxolimab. The receptors stem from an adult with an advanced solid tumor such as melanoma, head and neck, liver or kidney cancer.

V usage is TRBV10-3 and J usage is TRBJ1-1, with 10 positions matching TRBD1. J lost 3 bases, V lost 7 bases, and 8 bases had no gene match. The CDR3 contains 15 residues. Germline V gene data show CDR1 as ENHRY and CDR2 as SYGVKD. The CDR3 bases are TGTGCCATCACCGCCGGGACAGGGGAGTACACTGAAGCTTTCTTT. Amino acids: CAITAGTGEYTEAFF.

This clone has just one count. This chain uses TRBV4-2 with TRBJ2-7, with 7 bases lining up with TRBD1. J lost 6 bases, V lost 6 bases, and 20 bases had no gene match. This CDR3 comprises 17 residues. Germline V gene sequence: CDR1 LGHNA, CDR2 YNFKEQ. The CDR3 DNA sequence: TGTGCCAGCAGATACGAGGGGGCCAAAACGGGTTGCCGCGAGCAGTACTTC. Protein product: CASRYEGAKTGCREQYF.

The rearrangement links TRBV11-1 to TRBJ1-1; tentatively, D is TRBD1 (5 bases). V shed 5 bases and J shed 1 base, with 14 bases lying between them. The CDR3 runs to 15 residues. The V gene's germline CDR1 is SGHAT and CDR2 FQDESV (reference sequence). CDR3 residues: CASSTPGAPNTEAFF. Written as DNA, the CDR3 is TGTGCCAGCAGCACCCCCGGGGCTCCGAACACTGAAGCTTTCTTT. The variable domain in full, completed from reference TRBV11-1 and TRBJ1-1, reads EAEVAQSPRYKITEKSQAVAFWCDPISGHATLYWYRQILGQGPELLVQFQDESVVDDSQLPKDRFSAERLKGVDSTLKIQPAELGDSAMYLCASSTPGAPNTEAFFGQGTRLTVV.

The genes are TRBV7-3 and TRBJ2-5; TRBD2 might be the D (5 bases). Germline V gene sequence: CDR1 SGHTA, CDR2 FQGTGA. The CDR3 runs to 13 residues. The ends were cut back, 4 bases at V and 3 bases at J, with 9 bases in the middle. The CDR3 bases are TGTGCCAGCAGCTCCTACGGGGAAGAGACCCAGTACTTC. Protein sequence: CASSSYGEETQYF. Supplemented by reference TRBV7-3 and TRBJ2-5, the full variable domain reads GAGVSQTPSNKVTEKGKYVELRCDPISGHTALYWYRQSLGQGPEFLIYFQGTGAADDSGLPNDRFFAVRPEGSVSTLKIQRTERGDSAVYLCASSSYGEETQYFGPGTRLLVL.

The rearrangement joins TRBV5-1 to TRBJ2-3; perhaps D is TRBD1 or TRBD2 (5 bases each). Trimming shortened V by 2 bases and J by 5 bases, and 21 bases separated the two germline ends. Germline CDR1 and CDR2: SGHRS and YFSETQ. The CDR3 is 17 amino acids. This CDR3 is CASSLPAGGGAGDTQYF. CDR3 DNA sequence: TGCGCCAGCAGCTTACCGGCGGGTGGTGGGGCAGGAGATACGCAGTATTTT.

V is TRBV19 and J is TRBJ1-2; TRBD1 agrees at 9 bases. Germline CDR1 is LNHDA and CDR2 is SQIVND (reference sequence). Losses at the gene ends were 3 bases for V and 8 bases for J; bases not matched to a gene: 1. CDR3 size: 12 residues. The CDR3 is CASSMGQGGYTF. The CDR3 region has the DNA TGTGCCAGTAGTATGGGACAGGGAGGCTACACCTTC.

V usage is TRBV30 and J usage is TRBJ1-6; TRBD1 is a possible D gene (6 bases). This CDR3 is 15 amino acids long. CDR1 is GTSNPN and CDR2 is SVGIG in the germline V gene (reference sequence). Trimming pared 3 bases from V and 6 bases from J, leaving 15 bases between. The CDR3: CAWRLGGLFNSPLHF. The CDR3 nucleotides are TGTGCCTGGAGGCTCGGGGGCCTGTTTAATTCACCCCTCCACTTT.

This clone was observed once. The V gene is TRBV7-9, the J gene TRBJ1-5; D uncertain. The CDR3 length is 15 residues. V lost 1 base to trimming and J lost 7 bases, with 14 bases between them. Germline CDR1 and CDR2: SEHNR and FQNEAQ (reference sequence). The DNA of the CDR3 is TGTGCCAGCAGCTTAGACGACATCGGAGGCCAGCCCCAGCATTTT. Translation: CASSLDDIGGQPQHF.

The chain couples TRBV19 to TRBJ2-2; 9 bases match TRBD2. The CDR3 is 15 amino acids. Germline values: CDR1 LNHDA, CDR2 SQIVND (reference sequence). Trimming cost V 6 bases and J 3 bases; bases outside gene matches: 5. Here the CDR3 DNA reads TGTGCCAGTAGAAGCGGACTAGCGCACACCGGGGAGCTGTTTTTT. Protein: CASRSGLAHTGELFF.

The J gene is TRBJ1-3, the V gene TRBV10-3, with 10 bases lining up with TRBD1. Unmatched junction bases numbered 4, after V lost 6 bases and J lost 2 bases. Per germline, CDR1 ENHRY and CDR2 SYGVKD. The length of the CDR3 is 15 residues. The CDR3 nucleotides read TGTGCCATCAGCCCCGGGACAGGGGCTGGAAACACCATATATTTT. It yields the protein CAISPGTGAGNTIYF.

Worth noting for this clone: The junction departs from the called germline gene at one end, perhaps through a read error. The chain couples TRBV27 to TRBJ2-5, with D unresolved. Germline V gives CDR1 MNHEY, CDR2 SMNVEV (reference sequence). This CDR3 spans 13 amino acids. CDR3 DNA sequence: TGTGCCAGCAGTTTATCCGCCCAAGGGACCCAGTACTTC. It translates to CASSLSAQGTQYF.

About this clone itself: The junction departs from germline at one end; a sequencing error may be responsible. The gene calls are TRBV6-1 and TRBJ2-2, with D tentatively TRBD2 (5 bases). Germline-derived CDR1 and CDR2 are MNHNS and SASEGT. This CDR3 region has 13 residues. The CDR3 bases are TGTGCCAGCAGTGAAACAAGCGCCGGGGAGCTGCTTTTT. This sequence encodes CASSETSAGELLF.

The rearrangement joins TRBV19 to TRBJ2-1, with TRBD2 matching over 14 bases. This CDR3 is built from 14 residues. With V trimmed by 8 bases and J by 9 bases, 6 bases remained unmatched. Germline V gives CDR1 LNHDA, CDR2 SQIVND (reference sequence). DNA of the CDR3: TGTGCCAGTCGGGGGACTAGCGGGGGACCTGAGCAGTTCTTC. Its translation: CASRGTSGGPEQFF.

V and J are TRBV7-3 and TRBJ2-2; weak D call: TRBD2 (5 bases). The V and J ends lost 5 bases and 5 bases respectively, with 12 bases between them. The CDR3 contains 14 residues. CDR1 and CDR2 (germline): SGHTA, FQGTGA. CDR3 sequence: CASSKNGLTGELFF. The CDR3 DNA reads TGTGCCAGCAGCAAGAACGGACTTACCGGGGAGCTGTTTTTT.

The J gene is TRBJ2-5, the V gene TRBV4-2, with 8 bases matching TRBD1. From germline, CDR1 is LGHNA and CDR2 YNFKEQ. The CDR3 sequence is 16 residues long. V lost 4 bases to trimming and J lost 1 base; unmatched junction nucleotides: 8. In DNA, the CDR3 is TGTGCCAGCAGCCTACAAGTCGACAGGGGCCAAGAGACCCAGTACTTC. Translating gives CASSLQVDRGQETQYF.

In this sample, this clone turned up a few times. This chain joins TRBV7-6 and TRBJ1-2; 7 bases match TRBD1. The CDR3 totals 14 residues. The germline gives CDR1 SGHVS, CDR2 FNYEAQ. With V trimmed by 5 bases and J by 4 bases, 7 bases remained unmatched. CDR3 sequence: CASSQTGQSYGYTF. In DNA, the CDR3 is TGTGCCAGCAGCCAGACGGGACAGAGCTATGGCTACACCTTC. Combining the CDR3 with reference TRBV7-6 and TRBJ1-2 gives the whole variable domain GAGVSQSPRYKVTKRGQDVALRCDPISGHVSLYWYRQALGQGPEFLTYFNYEAQQDKSGLPNDRFSAERPEGSISTLTIQRTEQRDSAMYRCASSQTGQSYGYTFGSGTRLTVV.

In the case of this clone: At one boundary the junction diverges from the germline segment, which might be a read error. The rearrangement joins TRBV2 to TRBJ2-1, with D unresolved. The CDR3 totals 15 residues. Germline CDR1 is SNHLY and CDR2 is FYNNEI. The CDR3 nucleotides are TGTGCCAGCAGGGAAGACCCTGGGATACTGAATGAGCAGTTCTTC. Translation gives CASREDPGILNEQFF.

The chain combines TRBV2 with TRBJ2-6; TRBD2 agrees at 7 bases. The J segment lost 4 bases and the V segment lost 5 bases, leaving 5 bases of the junction unmatched. In germline, CDR1 is SNHLY, CDR2 FYNNEI. This CDR3 comprises 15 residues. CDR3 residues: CASSPLAQGANVLTF. CDR3 bases: TGTGCCAGCAGTCCACTAGCGCAAGGGGCCAACGTCCTGACTTTC.

The rearrangement uses TRBV27 and TRBJ1-2; D ambiguous. Looked up from germline, CDR1 is MNHEY and CDR2 is SMNVEV (reference sequence). Between the trimmed V and J ends, which lost 4 bases and 4 bases, there was a span of 10 bases. CDR3 length equals 13 residues. The CDR3 coding sequence is TGTGCCAGCAGTTCCGCGAGGATCTATGGCTACACCTTC. This gives the protein CASSSARIYGYTF.

The chain carries TRBV5-4 and TRBJ2-5, with a tentative D call TRBD2 (6 bases). Germline CDR1 and CDR2: SGHNT and YYREEE (reference sequence). The CDR3 length is 13 residues. Trimming removed 3 bases from V and 5 bases from J, with 11 bases in between. This CDR3 reads CASSWGEEETQYF. Written as DNA, the CDR3 is TGTGCCAGCAGCTGGGGGGAGGAGGAGACCCAGTACTTC.